These 11 T cell receptor beta chains were sequenced from one sample in a study of cytomegalovirus exposure and HLA in healthy donors. With 60 Vbeta and 13 Jbeta primers, the PCR was carried out. Measured with immunoSEQ multiplex PCR; TCRdb has only the in-frame clones, and not every one. Of 200,000 or so clones listed, about 88% are singletons. Sequences were obtained from PBMCs. The receptor set was obtained from a girl under three years old in good health and CMV-seronegative.

V is TRBV6-1 and J is TRBJ2-1; D may be TRBD2 (5 bases). This CDR3 contains 15 residues. V dropped 4 bases and J dropped 0 bases, with 10 bases sitting between them. The germline CDR1 and CDR2 sequences are MNHNS and SASEGT. The CDR3 region has the DNA TGTGCCAGCAGTGGGGAGCTCCCCTCCTACAATGAGCAGTTCTTC. It codes for CASSGELPSYNEQFF.

The chain has TRBV10-3 and TRBJ2-7; D gene ambiguous. V lost 6 bases and J lost 5, with 11 bases in between. CDR3 length: 12 amino acids. Germline V gives CDR1 ENHRY, CDR2 SYGVKD. This CDR3 is CAISPIEHEQYF. For the CDR3, the DNA is TGTGCCATCAGCCCTATTGAACACGAGCAGTACTTC.

The genes are TRBV21-1 and TRBJ2-7; the table names TRBD2, a call not compared with the DNA. TRBV21-1 is a pseudogene. The CDR3 is 15 amino acids. The CDR3 nucleotides read TGTGCCAGCAGCAAAGGAGGAGGGCGAGCCTACGAGCAGTACTTC. Its translation is CASSKGGGRAYEQYF.

The rearrangement joins TRBV4-3 to TRBJ1-1; maybe TRBD1 (6 bases). CDR3 length: 15 residues. Deletions cut 3 bases from V and 4 bases from J, with 15 bases between. The germline CDR1 and CDR2 sequences are LGHNA and YSLEER. The CDR3 loop is CASSQARGRGTEAFF. In nucleotides, the CDR3 is TGCGCCAGCAGCCAGGCTAGGGGGAGGGGCACTGAAGCTTTCTTT.

This chain joins TRBV6-1 and TRBJ2-3, with D perhaps matching TRBD1 (5 bases). The V gene's germline CDR1 is MNHNS and CDR2 SASEGT. This CDR3 contains 14 residues. Trimming stripped 3 bases from V and 2 bases from J, with 9 bases between. CDR3 amino acids: CASSDRQHTDTQYF. For the CDR3, the DNA is TGTGCCAGCAGTGATCGACAGCACACAGATACGCAGTATTTT.

Here the CDR3 reads CASSPNQGLREQYF. The CDR3 nucleotides are TGCGCCAGCAGCCCAAACCAGGGTTTGCGGGAGCAGTACTTC. The chain employs TRBV5-1 and TRBJ2-7; D perhaps matches TRBD1 (5 bases). With 4 bases removed from V and 7 bases from J, the gap between germline ends came to 18 bases. Germline assignment: CDR1 SGHRS and CDR2 YFSETQ. The CDR3 spans 14 residues. Based on the CDR3 plus reference TRBV5-1 and TRBJ2-7, the full variable domain is KAGVTQTPRYLIKTRGQQVTLSCSPISGHRSVSWYQQTPGQGLQFLFEYFSETQRNKGNFPGRFSGRQFSNSRSEMNVSTLELGDSALYLCASSPNQGLREQYFGPGTRLTVT.

J is TRBJ1-5 and V is TRBV27; D call uncertain. V was clipped by 3 bases and J by 0 bases, with 12 bases between them. The CDR3 contains 16 residues. Germline values: CDR1 MNHEY, CDR2 SMNVEV (reference sequence). DNA for the CDR3: TGTGCCAGCAGTTTCTCGGCAGGCGATAGCAATCAGCCCCAGCATTTT. Protein sequence: CASSFSAGDSNQPQHF.

The chain has TRBV2 and TRBJ2-5; perhaps TRBD1 as D (7 bases). There are 13 residues in the CDR3. Germline CDR1 and CDR2: SNHLY and FYNNEI. V was trimmed by 5 bases and J by 10 bases, leaving 17 bases between them. The CDR3 bases are TGTGCCAGCAGTAACGGACAGGCCGGGGGCCAGTACTTC. Encoded protein: CASSNGQAGGQYF.

This clone was seen a few times. V and J are TRBV6-6 and TRBJ1-1; D not certain. The germline V gene has CDR1 MNHNY and CDR2 SVGAGI (reference sequence). Trimming cost V 7 bases and J 6 bases, with 18 bases left between them. The CDR3 is 14 residues long. The CDR3 nucleotides read TGTGCCAGCACCGAATACAGCCTCACCTCTGAAGCTTTCTTT. Its translation is CASTEYSLTSEAFF.

This sequence joins TRBV29-1 and TRBJ2-5; 7 nucleotides match TRBD1. V lost 6 bases, J lost 2 bases, and 9 bases stayed unmatched. There are 14 residues in the CDR3. The germline V gene has CDR1 SQVTM and CDR2 ANQGSEA. CDR3 sequence: CSVGPAGGQETQYF. CDR3 coding DNA: TGCAGCGTGGGCCCGGCAGGGGGTCAAGAGACCCAGTACTTC.

This clone was found once. The gene calls are TRBV2 and TRBJ1-1, with TRBD1 identical over 8 bases. The trim removed 10 bases at V and 4 bases at J, leaving 5 bases unmatched. Germline V gene sequence: CDR1 SNHLY, CDR2 FYNNEI. The CDR3 totals 12 residues. As DNA, the CDR3 is TGTGCCACCGACAGGGGAGGCACTGAAGCTTTCTTT. Protein sequence: CATDRGGTEAFF.